These T cell receptor beta chains were read from a single sample in a study of control samples from healthy donors and cancer patients. The protocol was immunoSEQ multiplex PCR, while the TCRdb copy is restricted to in-frame clones and leaves out a portion. The profile covers some 120,000 clones, with about 92% appearing a single time and over 1.5% taken by the ten largest. The sample taken for sequencing was PBMCs. The receptors were sampled from a man aged 45 to 65 with head and neck cancer. Each CDR3 is given with its conserved first and last residue. The order of the fields is D gene, V gene, J gene, clone size, CDR3 protein, CDR3 DNA. D genes are given only for firm matches. Size values are once, few and many counts, or a class for expanded clones, and some rows have none.

D gene: .
V gene: TRBV7-9
J gene: TRBJ2-5
clone size: .
CDR3 protein: CASSLGLAQETQYF
CDR3 DNA: TGTGCCAGCAGCTTAGGCCTAGCCCAAGAGACCCAGTACTTC

D gene: .
V gene: TRBV19
J gene: TRBJ2-6
clone size: .
CDR3 protein: CASSIGPTTSGANVLTF
CDR3 DNA: TGTGCCAGTAGTATTGGACCGACGACCTCTGGGGCCAACGTCCTGACTTTC

D gene: .
V gene: TRBV5-1
J gene: TRBJ2-7
clone size: few
CDR3 protein: CASSLGGREEQYF
CDR3 DNA: TGCGCCAGCAGCTTGGGGGGAAGAGAAGAGCAGTACTTC

D gene: .
V gene: TRBV6-2/TRBV6-3
J gene: TRBJ1-1
clone size: few
CDR3 protein: CASSFTPTEAFF
CDR3 DNA: TGTGCCAGCAGTTTCACCCCCACTGAAGCTTTCTTT

D gene: .
V gene: TRBV21-1
J gene: TRBJ2-3
clone size: .
CDR3 protein: CASREWGTDTQYF
CDR3 DNA: TGTGCCAGCAGGGAGTGGGGCACAGATACGCAGTATTTT

D gene: TRBD2
V gene: TRBV7-3
J gene: TRBJ2-2
clone size: .
CDR3 protein: CASSAGTSAGELFF
CDR3 DNA: TGTGCCAGCAGCGCCGGGACTAGCGCCGGGGAGCTGTTTTTT

D gene: .
V gene: TRBV6-2/TRBV6-3
J gene: TRBJ2-7
clone size: .
CDR3 protein: CASSAPWDEQYF
CDR3 DNA: TGTGCCAGCAGTGCCCCTTGGGACGAGCAGTACTTC

D gene: .
V gene: TRBV6-5
J gene: TRBJ2-5
clone size: .
CDR3 protein: CASSYSGIGETQYF
CDR3 DNA: TGTGCCAGCAGTTACTCGGGAATTGGGGAGACCCAGTACTTC

D gene: .
V gene: TRBV6-5
J gene: TRBJ1-2
clone size: .
CDR3 protein: CASSYLGAHYGYTF
CDR3 DNA: TGTGCCAGCAGTTATCTGGGTGCTCACTATGGCTACACCTTC

D gene: TRBD2
V gene: TRBV3-1/TRBV3-2
J gene: TRBJ2-7
clone size: once
CDR3 protein: CASSSPTSGPDQQYF
CDR3 DNA: TGTGCCAGCAGCTCTCCTACTAGCGGGCCCGACCAGCAGTACTTC

D gene: .
V gene: TRBV5-1
J gene: TRBJ2-3
clone size: .
CDR3 protein: CASSLGRTATTSTDTQYF
CDR3 DNA: TGCGCCAGCAGCCTGGGAAGGACCGCCACCACTAGCACAGATACGCAGTATTTT

D gene: .
V gene: TRBV7-2
J gene: TRBJ2-1
clone size: .
CDR3 protein: CASSQNQGRENEQFF
CDR3 DNA: TGTGCCAGCAGCCAGAATCAGGGCCGTGAGAATGAGCAGTTCTTC

D gene: .
V gene: TRBV19
J gene: TRBJ2-7
clone size: .
CDR3 protein: CASSTPGASSYEQYF
CDR3 DNA: TGTGCCAGTAGTACACCGGGGGCGAGCTCCTACGAGCAGTACTTC

D gene: .
V gene: TRBV7-9
J gene: TRBJ2-5
clone size: .
CDR3 protein: CASSRPLKPLQETQYF
CDR3 DNA: TGTGCCAGCAGCCGACCCCTAAAACCCCTCCAAGAGACCCAGTACTTC

D gene: TRBD2
V gene: TRBV28
J gene: TRBJ2-2
clone size: .
CDR3 protein: CASRAGVATGELFF
CDR3 DNA: TGTGCCAGTCGAGCGGGGGTCGCGACCGGGGAGCTGTTTTTT

D gene: .
V gene: TRBV6-2/TRBV6-3
J gene: TRBJ2-7
clone size: .
CDR3 protein: CASSYPRGRTSSYEQYF
CDR3 DNA: TGTGCCAGCAGTTACCCCCGGGGCAGGACGAGCTCCTACGAGCAGTACTTC

D gene: .
V gene: TRBV21-1
J gene: TRBJ2-3
clone size: .
CDR3 protein: CASIPGQGLTKTSTDTQYF
CDR3 DNA: TGTGCCAGCATCCCCGGACAGGGGCTGACTAAAACTAGCACAGATACGCAGTATTTT

D gene: .
V gene: TRBV6-2/TRBV6-3
J gene: TRBJ1-2
clone size: few
CDR3 protein: CASSTGFGYTF
CDR3 DNA: TGTGCCAGCAGTACAGGGTTTGGCTACACCTTC

D gene: TRBD1
V gene: TRBV4-2
J gene: TRBJ1-2
clone size: .
CDR3 protein: CASSRTRTGVNYGYTF
CDR3 DNA: TGTGCCAGCAGCCGCACCAGGACAGGGGTTAACTATGGCTACACCTTC

D gene: TRBD1
V gene: TRBV6-2/TRBV6-3
J gene: TRBJ1-1
clone size: .
CDR3 protein: CASSYNYRGEPEAFF
CDR3 DNA: TGTGCCAGCAGTTACAATTACAGGGGAGAACCTGAAGCTTTCTTT

D gene: .
V gene: TRBV7-9
J gene: TRBJ1-1
clone size: .
CDR3 protein: CASSSWSDTEAFF
CDR3 DNA: TGTGCCAGCAGTAGTTGGTCGGACACTGAAGCTTTCTTT

D gene: .
V gene: TRBV7-2
J gene: TRBJ1-5
clone size: .
CDR3 protein: CASSLVGGNQPQHF
CDR3 DNA: TGTGCCAGCAGCTTAGTGGGGGGGAATCAGCCCCAGCATTTT

D gene: .
V gene: TRBV7-9
J gene: TRBJ1-2
clone size: .
CDR3 protein: CASASGGARYGYTF
CDR3 DNA: TGTGCCAGCGCCTCTGGTGGGGCACGCTATGGCTACACCTTC

D gene: TRBD1
V gene: TRBV19
J gene: TRBJ2-1
clone size: .
CDR3 protein: CASSPWGTGVQNEQFF
CDR3 DNA: TGTGCCAGTAGTCCCTGGGGGACAGGGGTCCAAAATGAGCAGTTCTTC

D gene: .
V gene: TRBV7-2
J gene: TRBJ1-4
clone size: .
CDR3 protein: CASSPTGGVYEKLFF
CDR3 DNA: TGTGCCAGCAGCCCGACGGGGGGGGTCTATGAAAAACTGTTTTTT

D gene: .
V gene: TRBV30
J gene: TRBJ2-7
clone size: .
CDR3 protein: CAWGTAGEQYF
CDR3 DNA: TGTGCCTGGGGGACGGCGGGAGAGCAGTACTTC

D gene: .
V gene: TRBV18
J gene: TRBJ2-7
clone size: .
CDR3 protein: CASSPSSGYEQYF
CDR3 DNA: TGTGCCAGCTCACCTTCCTCGGGGTACGAGCAGTACTTC

D gene: .
V gene: TRBV6-1
J gene: TRBJ1-4
clone size: .
CDR3 protein: CASSEVRWGRTNEKLFF
CDR3 DNA: TGTGCCAGCAGTGAAGTAAGATGGGGGAGAACTAATGAAAAACTGTTTTTT

D gene: .
V gene: TRBV6-6
J gene: TRBJ1-2
clone size: .
CDR3 protein: CASSYSGGGRSSGYTF
CDR3 DNA: TGTGCCAGCAGTTACTCGGGGGGCGGTCGGTCTTCTGGCTACACCTTC

D gene: TRBD1
V gene: TRBV2
J gene: TRBJ1-4
clone size: .
CDR3 protein: CASSGGTGDEKLFF
CDR3 DNA: TGTGCCAGCAGTGGGGGGACAGGGGACGAAAAACTGTTTTTT

D gene: .
V gene: TRBV11-1
J gene: TRBJ2-7
clone size: .
CDR3 protein: CASSLVRGEQYF
CDR3 DNA: TGTGCCAGCAGCTTGGTACGTGGCGAGCAGTACTTC

D gene: .
V gene: TRBV2
J gene: TRBJ1-1
clone size: .
CDR3 protein: CASRAGTRNTEAFF
CDR3 DNA: TGTGCCAGCAGGGCCGGGACAAGGAACACTGAAGCTTTCTTT

D gene: .
V gene: TRBV10-3
J gene: TRBJ1-6
clone size: .
CDR3 protein: CAISVASSYNSPLHF
CDR3 DNA: TGTGCCATCAGTGTGGCGAGCTCCTATAATTCACCCCTCCACTTT

D gene: .
V gene: TRBV7-9
J gene: TRBJ2-3
clone size: once
CDR3 protein: CASTEGADTQYF
CDR3 DNA: TGTGCCAGCACCGAAGGTGCGGATACGCAGTATTTT

D gene: TRBD2
V gene: TRBV7-2
J gene: TRBJ2-1
clone size: .
CDR3 protein: CASSLGTSNEQFF
CDR3 DNA: TGTGCCAGCAGCTTGGGGACTAGCAATGAGCAGTTCTTC

D gene: TRBD2
V gene: TRBV9
J gene: TRBJ2-1
clone size: .
CDR3 protein: CASSGTSGGAYYNEQFF
CDR3 DNA: TGTGCCAGCAGCGGGACTAGCGGGGGGGCCTACTACAATGAGCAGTTCTTC

D gene: TRBD1
V gene: TRBV6-5
J gene: TRBJ1-2
clone size: few
CDR3 protein: CASISTGTYGYTF
CDR3 DNA: TGTGCCAGCATTTCGACAGGGACTTATGGCTACACCTTC

D gene: TRBD1
V gene: TRBV9
J gene: TRBJ1-2
clone size: .
CDR3 protein: CASSVVDRRHYGYTF
CDR3 DNA: TGTGCCAGCAGCGTAGTGGACAGGAGGCACTATGGCTACACCTTC

D gene: .
V gene: TRBV7-9
J gene: TRBJ1-3
clone size: .
CDR3 protein: CASTRGSGVSGNTIYF
CDR3 DNA: TGTGCCAGCACAAGAGGGTCTGGGGTCTCTGGAAACACCATATATTTT

D gene: .
V gene: TRBV6-6
J gene: TRBJ2-7
clone size: .
CDR3 protein: CASSYSGGGAAEQYF
CDR3 DNA: TGTGCCAGCAGTTACTCGGGAGGGGGGGCAGCGGAGCAGTACTTC

D gene: TRBD1
V gene: TRBV4-3
J gene: TRBJ2-7
clone size: .
CDR3 protein: CASSLLGPGQGVQEQYF
CDR3 DNA: TGCGCCAGCAGTCTCTTAGGGCCGGGACAGGGAGTTCAGGAGCAGTACTTC

D gene: TRBD2
V gene: TRBV19
J gene: TRBJ2-1
clone size: .
CDR3 protein: CASNLAGYANEQFF
CDR3 DNA: TGTGCCAGTAACCTAGCGGGGTATGCTAATGAGCAGTTCTTC

D gene: .
V gene: TRBV6-2/TRBV6-3
J gene: TRBJ2-2
clone size: .
CDR3 protein: CASSYAGLRNTGELFF
CDR3 DNA: TGTGCCAGCAGTTACGCGGGACTGCGGAACACCGGGGAGCTGTTTTTT

D gene: .
V gene: TRBV7-9
J gene: TRBJ1-2
clone size: .
CDR3 protein: CASSFLGSYGYTF
CDR3 DNA: TGTGCCAGCAGCTTTCTAGGAAGCTATGGCTACACCTTC

D gene: .
V gene: TRBV2
J gene: TRBJ1-1
clone size: .
CDR3 protein: CASSEVNTEAFF
CDR3 DNA: TGTGCCAGCAGTGAAGTGAACACTGAAGCTTTCTTT

D gene: .
V gene: TRBV6-1
J gene: TRBJ1-5
clone size: .
CDR3 protein: CASSEWGGKGKQPQHF
CDR3 DNA: TGTGCCAGCAGTGAATGGGGAGGGAAGGGTAAGCAGCCCCAGCATTTT

D gene: TRBD2
V gene: TRBV19
J gene: TRBJ2-3
clone size: .
CDR3 protein: CASSPRRSGGTDTQYF
CDR3 DNA: TGTGCCAGTAGTCCCCGAAGGAGCGGGGGGACAGATACGCAGTATTTT

D gene: TRBD1
V gene: TRBV6-6
J gene: TRBJ2-7
clone size: few
CDR3 protein: CASSSGGPISYEQYF
CDR3 DNA: TGTGCCAGCAGTTCAGGGGGACCGATCTCCTACGAGCAGTACTTC

D gene: .
V gene: TRBV18
J gene: TRBJ2-1
clone size: .
CDR3 protein: CASSPNRGDEQFF
CDR3 DNA: TGTGCCAGCTCACCGAATAGGGGCGATGAGCAGTTCTTC

D gene: TRBD1
V gene: TRBV7-2
J gene: TRBJ1-4
clone size: .
CDR3 protein: CASSRTGGDEKLFF
CDR3 DNA: TGTGCCAGCAGTAGGACAGGGGGAGATGAAAAACTGTTTTTT

D gene: .
V gene: TRBV5-1
J gene: TRBJ1-3
clone size: .
CDR3 protein: CASSWDLNTIYF
CDR3 DNA: TGCGCCAGCAGCTGGGACTTAAACACCATATATTTT

D gene: TRBD1
V gene: TRBV5-1
J gene: TRBJ2-5
clone size: .
CDR3 protein: CASSGQGALQETQYF
CDR3 DNA: TGCGCCAGCAGCGGACAGGGGGCCTTACAAGAGACCCAGTACTTC

D gene: .
V gene: TRBV30
J gene: TRBJ2-1
clone size: .
CDR3 protein: CAWSVSGYDEQFF
CDR3 DNA: TGTGCCTGGAGTGTCTCCGGGTATGATGAGCAGTTCTTC